These 19 T cell receptor beta chains originate from one sample sequenced in a study of CD8 T cells in ankylosing spondylitis. Points from the study as a whole: A TCR beta motif of several highly homologous variants appeared characteristic of ankylosing spondylitis blood.

Which antigens these TCRs recognize remains unknown. TCRdb re-called the 5' RACE reads with MiXCR, one entry per CDR3 protein. The top ten hold around 3.6% of the sample, which has around 490,000 distinct CDR3 sequences, about 5.7% seen once. Specimen: blood, either unsorted or a sorted T cell fraction (not recorded which). These receptors came from a male donor with ankylosing spondylitis.

This clonotype was found many times. The CDR3 loop reads CASSLGTGTGIYNEQFF. DNA for the CDR3: TGTGCCAGCAGCTTGGGAACCGGGACAGGGATCTACAATGAGCAGTTCTTC. The chain recombines TRBV5-5 with TRBJ2-1, with 9 nucleotides matching TRBD1. Per the germline V gene, CDR1 is SGHKS and CDR2 is YYEKEE (reference sequence). Trimming took 0 bases from V and 3 from J; bases not matched to a gene: 7. The CDR3 spans 17 residues.

This clonotype was seen at least ten times. This rearrangement joins TRBV12-3 or TRBV12-4 to TRBJ2-7; the D is unclear. V gave up 3 bases and J gave up 6 bases, with 15 bases separating them. The CDR3 sequence is 14 residues long. The DNA of the CDR3 is TGTGCCAGCAGTTTGTCGGCCTCCTGGAGCGAGCAGTACTTC. It is translated as CASSLSASWSEQYF.

This clonotype has only a few counts. The rearrangement links TRBV5-1 to TRBJ2-7; 9 positions match TRBD1. With 4 bases clipped from V and 0 bases from J, the junction kept 8 bases outside the gene matches. Germline V gives CDR1 SGHRS, CDR2 YFSETQ. This CDR3 is 16 amino acids long. The CDR3 DNA reads TGCGCCAGCAGCCCGGACAGGGGACGAAGCTCCTACGAGCAGTACTTC. Its protein product is CASSPDRGRSSYEQYF.

Only a few counts were recorded for this clonotype. The gene calls are TRBV2 and TRBJ2-7; D possibly corresponds to TRBD1 (6 bases). The V gene lost 5 bases and the J gene lost 4 bases, with 15 bases spanning the gap. The germline V gene encodes CDR1 SNHLY and CDR2 FYNNEI. The CDR3 is 14 residues long. The CDR3 coding sequence is TGTGCCAGCAGTCGGGACACCGGGGTGTACGAGCAGTACTTC. Its translation is CASSRDTGVYEQYF.

This clonotype was seen ten or more times. The DNA of the CDR3 is TGTGCCAGCAGCCAAGGATCGAGCAATCAGCCCCAGCATTTT. Amino acids: CASSQGSSNQPQHF. J is TRBJ1-5 and V is TRBV4-2; D call uncertain. V was pared by 1 base and J by 1 base, with 5 bases between. The CDR3 extends over 14 amino acids. Germline V CDR1 and CDR2: LGHNA, YNFKEQ.

This CDR3 reads CASSLEGRGYQPQHF. The CDR3 DNA sequence: TGTGCCAGCAGCCTAGAGGGGAGGGGGTATCAGCCCCAGCATTTT. The chain carries TRBV7-2 and TRBJ1-5; perhaps TRBD1 as D (6 bases). CDR3 length: 15 residues. The V end was cut by 5 bases, the J end by 5 bases, with 16 bases between. Germline CDR1 and CDR2: SGHTA and FQGNSA.

On this clonotype: A read error may explain this, as a much larger clone is one base away. The chain employs TRBV25-1 and TRBJ1-1; no reliable D call. With 5 bases removed from V and 2 bases from J, the gap between germline ends came to 9 bases. Per the germline V gene, CDR1 is MGHDK and CDR2 is SYGVNS. This CDR3 has 13 residues. The CDR3 nucleotides are TGTGCCAGCAGTATAGGCATCAACACTGAAGCTTTCTTT. Translation gives CASSIGINTEAFF.

There are many counts of this clonotype. V is TRBV6-2 or TRBV6-3 and J is TRBJ1-1; D call uncertain. This CDR3 has 15 amino acids. Germline-derived CDR1 and CDR2 are MNHEY and SVGEGT. V was trimmed by 6 bases and J by 4 bases, leaving 18 bases between them. CDR3 protein: CASRPTRGARTEAFF. DNA for the CDR3: TGTGCCAGCAGGCCCACCCGGGGAGCGCGCACTGAAGCTTTCTTT.

With respect to this clonotype: A read error is possible here, since a much larger clone lies one base away. The gene calls are TRBV28 and TRBJ1-1; D possibly corresponds to TRBD1 (6 bases). This CDR3 is built from 14 residues. Germline loops: CDR1 MDHEN, CDR2 SYDVKM. CDR3 coding DNA: TGTGGCAGCAGTTTAAGGGGGGGCCGGCCCGAAGCTTTCTTT. It yields the protein CGSSLRGGRPEAFF.

V usage is TRBV20-1 and J usage is TRBJ2-1; TRBD2 agrees at 7 bases. Germline CDR1 is DFQATT and CDR2 is SNEGSKA (reference sequence). The V gene end was trimmed by 3 bases and the J gene end by 4 bases; junction bases not matched to a gene: 9. This CDR3 spans 15 amino acids. CDR3 amino acids: CSARMTGGPYNEQFF. In nucleotides, the CDR3 is TGCAGTGCTAGGATGACGGGGGGACCTTACAATGAGCAGTTCTTC.

The chain is built from TRBV29-1 and TRBJ1-1; unclear D gene. Trimming took 6 bases from V and 0 from J, leaving 14 bases between them. The CDR3 has 14 amino acids. Germline V lookup: CDR1 SQVTM, CDR2 ANQGSEA. In nucleotides, the CDR3 is TGCAGCGTCCACCCAAGAACGCTGAACACTGAAGCTTTCTTT. This encodes CSVHPRTLNTEAFF. Looking up the rest from reference TRBV29-1 and TRBJ1-1 gives the full variable domain: SAVISQKPSRDICQRGTSLTIQCQVDSQVTMMFWYRQQPGQSLTLIATANQGSEATYESGFVIDKFPISRPNLTFSTLTVSNMSPEDSSIYLCSVHPRTLNTEAFFGQGTRLTVV.

The chain joins TRBV11-2 to TRBJ2-5; 13 positions match TRBD2. In germline, CDR1 is SGHAT, CDR2 FQNNGV. V dropped 1 base and J dropped 4; count of bases not matched to a gene: 12. This CDR3 spans 19 amino acids. The chain's CDR3 is CASSLVRRQTSGRRETQYF. CDR3 nucleotides: TGTGCCAGCAGCTTAGTAAGGCGACAGACTAGCGGGAGGCGAGAGACCCAGTACTTC.

This clonotype came up many times. The V gene is TRBV15, the J gene TRBJ2-5; D gene ambiguous. Germline loops: CDR1 LNHNV, CDR2 YYDKDF (reference sequence). This CDR3 is 11 amino acids long. Trimming shortened V by 5 bases and J by 0 bases, and 1 base separated the two germline ends. CDR3 protein: CATSHQETQYF. The CDR3 DNA sequence: TGTGCCACCAGCCACCAAGAGACCCAGTACTTC.

This clonotype occurred many times. The chain links TRBV4-3 to TRBJ2-1; D remains unclear. The germline V gene has CDR1 LGHNA and CDR2 YSLEER. Between the trimmed V and J ends, which lost 0 bases and 1 base, there was a span of 13 bases. The length of the CDR3 is 17 residues. As DNA, the CDR3 is TGCGCCAGCAGCCAAGATAATTTGTTAGGTTCCTACAATGAGCAGTTCTTC. Encoded protein: CASSQDNLLGSYNEQFF.

Many counts were recorded for this clonotype. This chain joins TRBV20-1 and TRBJ2-7; 8 nucleotides line up with TRBD2. CDR1 is DFQATT and CDR2 is SNEGSKA in the germline V gene (reference sequence). This CDR3 has 14 residues. V shed 6 bases and J 0 bases; nucleotides not matched to a gene: 7. As DNA, the CDR3 is TGCAGTGCAGCGGGAGTCCTTGACTCCTACGAGCAGTACTTC. It is translated as CSAAGVLDSYEQYF.

On this clonotype: Its ends do not fully match the called genes, so a read error is possible. This chain uses TRBV20-1 with TRBJ2-3; 7 bases match TRBD2. This CDR3 contains 18 residues. Germline assignment: CDR1 DFQATT and CDR2 SNEGSKA (reference sequence). CDR3 loop: CCARDWRGNFLSTDTQYF. CDR3 DNA: TGCTGTGCTAGAGATTGGCGGGGGAATTTCCTAAGCACAGATACGCAGTATTTT.

This clonotype was seen repeatedly, ten times or more. This sequence joins TRBV4-3 and TRBJ2-7; D gene uncertain. CDR1 LGHNA and CDR2 YSLEER come from the germline V gene. This CDR3 has 13 amino acids. The V gene lost 0 bases and the J gene lost 7 bases, with 10 bases spanning the gap. As DNA, the CDR3 is TGCGCCAGCAGCCAAGATAGGAGAGATGAGCAGTACTTC. Translation: CASSQDRRDEQYF.

There are a few counts of this clonotype. J is TRBJ1-2 and V is TRBV20-1; D is possibly TRBD1 (5 bases). CDR3 length equals 16 residues. V lost 7 bases and J lost 5, with 26 bases in between. Germline lookup yields CDR1 DFQATT and CDR2 SNEGSKA (reference sequence). CDR3 DNA sequence: TGCAGTGTTCGAGGCGGGGCGCAGGGTAGGGAGTATGGCTACACCTTC. Its protein product is CSVRGGAQGREYGYTF.

The chain combines TRBV9 with TRBJ2-2; D unclear. The germline CDR1 and CDR2 sequences are SGDLS and YYNGEE. V was clipped by 1 base and J by 4 bases, with 5 bases between them. This CDR3 is 13 amino acids long. CDR3 loop: CASSVIVTGELFF. In nucleotides, the CDR3 is TGTGCCAGCAGCGTAATTGTCACCGGGGAGCTGTTTTTT.